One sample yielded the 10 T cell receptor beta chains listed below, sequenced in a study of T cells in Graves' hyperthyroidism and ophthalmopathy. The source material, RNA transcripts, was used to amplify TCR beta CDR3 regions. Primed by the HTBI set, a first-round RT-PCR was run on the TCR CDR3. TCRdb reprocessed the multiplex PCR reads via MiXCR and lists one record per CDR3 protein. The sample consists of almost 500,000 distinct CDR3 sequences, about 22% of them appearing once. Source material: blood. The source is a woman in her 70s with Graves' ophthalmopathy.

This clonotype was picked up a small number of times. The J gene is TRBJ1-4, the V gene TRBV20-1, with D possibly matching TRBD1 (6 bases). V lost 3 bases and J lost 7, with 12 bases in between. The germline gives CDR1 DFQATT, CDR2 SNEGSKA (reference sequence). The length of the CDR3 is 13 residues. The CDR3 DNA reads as TGCAGTGCTAGTGGACAGCGTGGTGAAAAACTGTTTTTT. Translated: CSASGQRGEKLFF.

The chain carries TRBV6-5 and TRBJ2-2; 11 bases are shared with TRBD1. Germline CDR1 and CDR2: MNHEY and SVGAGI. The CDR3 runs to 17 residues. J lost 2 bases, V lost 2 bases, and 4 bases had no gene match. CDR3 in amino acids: CASSYLGQGANTGELFF. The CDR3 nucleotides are TGTGCCAGCAGTTACCTCGGACAGGGGGCTAACACCGGGGAGCTGTTTTTT.

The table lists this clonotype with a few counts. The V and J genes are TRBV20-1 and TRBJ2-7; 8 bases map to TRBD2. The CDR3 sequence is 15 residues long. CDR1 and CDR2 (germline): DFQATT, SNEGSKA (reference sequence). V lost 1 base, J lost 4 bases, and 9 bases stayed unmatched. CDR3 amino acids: CSARVPGLGGYEQYF. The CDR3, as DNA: TGCAGTGCTAGAGTTCCGGGACTAGGAGGGTACGAGCAGTACTTC.

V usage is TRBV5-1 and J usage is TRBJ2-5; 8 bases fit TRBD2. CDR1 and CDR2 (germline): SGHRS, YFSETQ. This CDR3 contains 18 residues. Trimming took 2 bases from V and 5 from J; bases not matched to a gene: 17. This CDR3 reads CASSFQIRWREAKETQYF. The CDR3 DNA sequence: TGCGCCAGCAGCTTCCAGATTAGATGGCGGGAGGCAAAGGAGACCCAGTACTTC.

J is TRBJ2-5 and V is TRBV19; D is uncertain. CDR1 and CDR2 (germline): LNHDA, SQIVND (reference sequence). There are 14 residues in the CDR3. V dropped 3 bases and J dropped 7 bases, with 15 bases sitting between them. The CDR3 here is CASSIGLPGGTQYF. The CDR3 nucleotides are TGTGCCAGTAGTATTGGGCTCCCTGGCGGGACCCAGTACTTC.

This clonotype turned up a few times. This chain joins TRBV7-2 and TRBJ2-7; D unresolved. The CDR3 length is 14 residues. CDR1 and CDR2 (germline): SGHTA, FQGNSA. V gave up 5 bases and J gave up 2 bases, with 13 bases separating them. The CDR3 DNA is TGTGCCAGCAGCCACAATTTGGTGCCCTACGAGCAGTACTTC. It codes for CASSHNLVPYEQYF. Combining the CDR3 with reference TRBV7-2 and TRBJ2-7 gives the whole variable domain GAGVSQSPSNKVTEKGKDVELRCDPISGHTALYWYRQSLGQGLEFLIYFQGNSAPDKSGLPSDRFSAERTGGSVSTLTIQRTQQEDSAVYLCASSHNLVPYEQYFGPGTRLTVT.

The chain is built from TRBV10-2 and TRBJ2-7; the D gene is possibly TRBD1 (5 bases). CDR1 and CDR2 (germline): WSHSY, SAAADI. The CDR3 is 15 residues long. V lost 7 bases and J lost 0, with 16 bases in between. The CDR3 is CASTVDSLGSYEQYF. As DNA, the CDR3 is TGCGCCAGCACTGTAGACAGCTTAGGCTCCTACGAGCAGTACTTC.

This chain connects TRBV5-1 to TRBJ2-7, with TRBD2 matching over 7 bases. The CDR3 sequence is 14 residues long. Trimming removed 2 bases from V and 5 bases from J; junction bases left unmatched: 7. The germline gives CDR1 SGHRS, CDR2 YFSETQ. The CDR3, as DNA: TGCGCCAGCAGCTTAGCGGGATCACTCCACGAGCAGTACTTC. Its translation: CASSLAGSLHEQYF.

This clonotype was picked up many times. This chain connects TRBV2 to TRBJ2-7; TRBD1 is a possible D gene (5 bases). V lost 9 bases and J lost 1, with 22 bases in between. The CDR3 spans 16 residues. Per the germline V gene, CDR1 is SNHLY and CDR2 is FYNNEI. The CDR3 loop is CARGTPDRGTSYEQYF. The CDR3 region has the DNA TGTGCCAGGGGAACTCCAGACAGAGGCACGTCCTACGAGCAGTACTTC.

The CDR3 DNA reads TGTGCCAGTTACCCACGTCGTGCCACTGAAGCTTTCTTT. Encoded protein: CASYPRRATEAFF. V usage is TRBV19 and J usage is TRBJ1-1; D remains ambiguous. The germline V gene has CDR1 LNHDA and CDR2 SQIVND (reference sequence). V gave up 8 bases and J gave up 4 bases, with 14 bases separating them. The CDR3 is 13 amino acids.